Listed below are T cell receptor beta chains from one sample, sequenced in a study of blood T cell repertoires in COVID-19. TCRdb's copy holds only in-frame clones and misses some; the assay was immunoSEQ multiplex PCR. The sample has just over 300,000 clones; roughly 86% are singletons. The material sequenced was PBMCs or T cells enriched from blood (not recorded which). The receptors come from a woman aged 18-29 years who had recovered from COVID-19. The CDR3 runs from the conserved cysteine through the conserved F or W. The D gene is left open where the match is weak. Rows give clone size only sometimes, using once, few, many, or a class for an expanded clone.

d_call clone_size j_call v_call cdr3_nt cdr3_aa
NA NA TRBJ1-6 TRBV6-5 TGTGCCAGCAGGGCGAATTCAGGGGTCTCACCCCTCCACTTT CASRANSGVSPLHF
NA NA TRBJ1-1 TRBV29-1 TGCTCACCGGGGGGGCTCAAAGGGGAGGCTTTCTTT CSPGGLKGEAFF
TRBD2 NA TRBJ2-1 TRBV28 TGTGCCAGCAGTTCCTATACCGGGACTAGCGATTACAATGAGCAGTTCTTC CASSSYTGTSDYNEQFF
TRBD1 many TRBJ1-6 TRBV5-6 TGTGCCAGCAGCTTTGGGACAGCAGTAGGTAGTTCACCCCTCCACTTT CASSFGTAVGSSPLHF
NA NA TRBJ1-3 TRBV5-1 TGCGCCAGCAGCTTGGAAATGAGCTCTGGAAACACCATATATTTT CASSLEMSSGNTIYF
NA NA TRBJ1-2 TRBV18 TGTGCCAGCTCACCTTCGGGGGTGAATGACTATGGCTACACCTTC CASSPSGVNDYGYTF
NA NA TRBJ1-2 TRBV3-1/TRBV3-2 TGTGCCAGCAGCCAAGAACCCGGCAGGGGCGATGGCTACACCTTC CASSQEPGRGDGYTF
NA NA TRBJ2-7 TRBV5-1 TGCGCCAGCAGCTTGGCCAACACCCTGACATACGAGCAGTACTTC CASSLANTLTYEQYF
NA NA TRBJ1-5 TRBV5-5 TGTGCCAGCAGCTTGGCAGGGGAGAGACAGCCCCAGCATTTT CASSLAGERQPQHF
NA NA TRBJ1-5 TRBV6-2/TRBV6-3 TGTGCCAGCAGTTACAGGGGTGGAAATCAGCCCCAGCATTTT CASSYRGGNQPQHF
TRBD2 NA TRBJ2-5 TRBV5-5 TGTGCCAGCAGCTTGGAAGCGGTCGCGGGGGGCGTATCGGAGACCCAGTACTTC CASSLEAVAGGVSETQYF
NA NA TRBJ2-5 TRBV5-1 TGCGCCAGCAGCGTACAGGGCGGCGAAGAGACCCAGTACTTC CASSVQGGEETQYF
NA once TRBJ1-1 TRBV18 TGTGCCAGCTCACCTACTACCGTATCTGGGGGCTCTGAAGCTTTCTTT CASSPTTVSGGSEAFF
NA NA TRBJ2-7 TRBV7-2 TGTGCCAGCAGCCCAAACGACATCTCCTACGAGCAGTACTTC CASSPNDISYEQYF
TRBD1 NA TRBJ2-1 TRBV5-6 TGTGCCAGCAGGCCCAGGTCCGGGACAGGGGGACCATGGGAGCAGTTCTTC CASRPRSGTGGPWEQFF
TRBD1 NA TRBJ2-2 TRBV4-3 TGCGCCAGCAGCCAACCGGGACAGGACTCTTCGAACACCGGGGAGCTGTTTTTT CASSQPGQDSSNTGELFF
NA NA TRBJ1-1 TRBV29-1 TGCAGCGCCGCACAGGCTGAAGCTTTCTTT CSAAQAEAFF
NA NA TRBJ2-1 TRBV19 TGTGCCAGTAGTATACGGCTAGACTCCTACAATGAGCAGTTCTTC CASSIRLDSYNEQFF
TRBD1 NA TRBJ1-2 TRBV7-2 TGTGCCAGCAGCAAACAGGGGGCGGTTATCTATGGCTACACCTTC CASSKQGAVIYGYTF
TRBD1 NA TRBJ1-6 TRBV7-3 TGTGCCAGCAGCTTATCGGACAGGGGTAATTCACCCCTCCACTTT CASSLSDRGNSPLHF
TRBD2 NA TRBJ2-1 TRBV12-5 TGTGCTAGTGGTTTGGTACCGGTAGCGGGAGGGCCAGGTGGTGAGCAGTTCTTC CASGLVPVAGGPGGEQFF
TRBD1 NA TRBJ1-1 TRBV7-9 TGTGCCAGCACCATGGGGGGCAGGGGGAAATCTTTCTTT CASTMGGRGKSFF
NA NA TRBJ1-2 TRBV9 TGTGCCAGCAGCGCCCGGTCGGGAGGTGGCTACACCTTC CASSARSGGGYTF
NA once TRBJ2-7 TRBV3-1/TRBV3-2 TGTGCCAGCAGCCAAGCTTTACGCGGCCCCTTCTCGTACGAGCAGTACTTC CASSQALRGPFSYEQYF
NA NA TRBJ2-1 TRBV5-4 TGTGCCAGCAGCCCCGCTAGTCGGTCCGACAATGAGCAGTTCTTC CASSPASRSDNEQFF
NA once TRBJ2-5 TRBV11-1 TGTGCCAGCAGCTTATGGGCAAGGCAAGAGACCCAGTACTTC CASSLWARQETQYF
NA NA TRBJ2-7 TRBV4-1 TGCGCCAGCAGCTCTAAACAGGAGAGCTCCTACGAGCAGTACTTC CASSSKQESSYEQYF
NA NA TRBJ1-1 TRBV14 TGTGCCAGCAGCCAACAGGGTGTGCCTGAAGCTTTCTTT CASSQQGVPEAFF
NA NA TRBJ2-1 TRBV9 TGTGCCAGCAGCGTAGCGACTAGTTCCTACAATGAGCAGTTCTTC CASSVATSSYNEQFF
NA NA TRBJ1-1 TRBV5-1 TGCGCCAGCAGCTTTACGGTGGTGAACACTGAAGCTTTCTTT CASSFTVVNTEAFF
TRBD1 NA TRBJ1-5 TRBV28 TGTGCCAGCAGCCGGATGACAGGGGTTGATCAGCCCCAGCATTTT CASSRMTGVDQPQHF
TRBD1 NA TRBJ2-1 TRBV4-1 TGCGCCAGCAGCCACCGACAGGGTGAGCAGTTCTTC CASSHRQGEQFF
NA NA TRBJ2-3 TRBV28 TGTGCCAGCAGTGGAGGGGCGGCAGATACGCAGTATTTT CASSGGAADTQYF
TRBD1 NA TRBJ1-1 TRBV2 TGTGCCAGCAGCGAGGACAGGGAGGGGACTGAAGCTTTCTTT CASSEDREGTEAFF
NA NA TRBJ2-1 TRBV24-1 TGTGCCACCAGTAAAGTAGCCGGGAGCTCCTACAATGAGCAGTTCTTC CATSKVAGSSYNEQFF
TRBD1 few TRBJ2-7 TRBV4-3 TGCGCCAGCAGCCCGAGTACAGGGGCAAAGTACTTC CASSPSTGAKYF
NA NA TRBJ1-3 TRBV3-1/TRBV3-2 TGTGCCAGCAGCCTAACAGACTCTGGAAACACCATATATTTT CASSLTDSGNTIYF
TRBD2 NA TRBJ2-7 TRBV5-4 TGTGCCAGCAGCTTGGATTTTAAGGGACTAGCGGGAATCGAGCAGTACTTC CASSLDFKGLAGIEQYF
NA once TRBJ2-3 TRBV18 TGTGCCAGCTCACCGGACAGCTACACAGATACGCAGTATTTT CASSPDSYTDTQYF
NA NA TRBJ2-3 TRBV15 TGTGCCACCAGCAGAGATCTTCGGTATAGTGGCACAGATACGCAGTATTTT CATSRDLRYSGTDTQYF
TRBD1 NA TRBJ1-5 TRBV4-3 TGCGCCAGCAGCTACAGACAGGGGGCATCACCCCAGCATTTT CASSYRQGASPQHF
TRBD1 NA TRBJ1-2 TRBV9 TGTGCCAGCAGCGTAGCTTTGCAGGGGGCGCTTACCTATGGCTACACCTTC CASSVALQGALTYGYTF
TRBD2 NA TRBJ2-7 TRBV7-2 TGTGCCAGCAGCCTAGCGGGCCAAGACTACGAGCAGTACTTC CASSLAGQDYEQYF
TRBD2 NA TRBJ2-2 TRBV7-2 TGTGCCAGCAGCTTTCCGCGGACTAGCGGGGGAACCGGGGAGCTGTTTTTT CASSFPRTSGGTGELFF
NA NA TRBJ2-3 TRBV5-1 TGCGCCAGCAGCTTAAGGCTTCTAGCGAAATGGTATTTT CASSLRLLAKWYF
TRBD1 NA TRBJ1-4 TRBV7-9 TGTGCCAGCAGCCCCCAAAGGGGGCTTGCAACTAATGAAAAACTGTTTTTT CASSPQRGLATNEKLFF
NA NA TRBJ1-2 TRBV28 TGTGCCAGCACCCATAACTATGGCTACACCTTC CASTHNYGYTF
NA NA TRBJ1-1 TRBV4-1 TGCGCCAGCAGCCAAGATTCACGGCGGGGGACTGAAGCTTTCTTT CASSQDSRRGTEAFF
NA NA TRBJ2-3 TRBV11-1 TGTGCCAGCAGAAGAACAGGTACAGATACGCAGTATTTT CASRRTGTDTQYF
NA NA TRBJ1-6 TRBV7-9 TGTGCCAGCAGCTCGCGGGCACTCGGTTCACCCCTCCACTTT CASSSRALGSPLHF
NA NA TRBJ2-7 TRBV2 TGTGCCAGCAGTGAACCGGGGACCTACGAGCAGTACTTC CASSEPGTYEQYF
TRBD1 NA TRBJ2-5 TRBV4-3 TGCGCCAGCAGCCAAGAAGACAGGGGGTCCGGGGAGACCCAGTACTTC CASSQEDRGSGETQYF
TRBD1 NA TRBJ1-1 TRBV7-2 TGTGCCAGCAGCGCGTGGACAGGGATGAACACTGAAGCTTTCTTT CASSAWTGMNTEAFF
NA NA TRBJ1-3 TRBV2 TGTGCCAGCCGACGGGACTCTGGAAACACCATATATTTT CASRRDSGNTIYF